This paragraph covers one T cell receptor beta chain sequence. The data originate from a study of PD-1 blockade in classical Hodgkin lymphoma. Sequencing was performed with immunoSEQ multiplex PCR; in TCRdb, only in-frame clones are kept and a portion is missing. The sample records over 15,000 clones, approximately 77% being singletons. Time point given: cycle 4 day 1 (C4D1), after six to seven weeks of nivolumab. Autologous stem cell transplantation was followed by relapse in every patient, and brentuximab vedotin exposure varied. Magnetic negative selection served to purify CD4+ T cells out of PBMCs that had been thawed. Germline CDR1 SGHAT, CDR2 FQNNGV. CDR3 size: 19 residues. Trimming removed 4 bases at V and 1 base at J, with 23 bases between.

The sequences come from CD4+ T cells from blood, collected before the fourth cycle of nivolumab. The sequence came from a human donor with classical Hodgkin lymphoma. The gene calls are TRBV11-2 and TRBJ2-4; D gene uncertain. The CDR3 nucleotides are TGTGCCAGCAGCTCGCGGAGTCCGACTTCCCTTGGGGCCAAAAACATTCAGTACTTC. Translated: CASSSRSPTSLGAKNIQYF.